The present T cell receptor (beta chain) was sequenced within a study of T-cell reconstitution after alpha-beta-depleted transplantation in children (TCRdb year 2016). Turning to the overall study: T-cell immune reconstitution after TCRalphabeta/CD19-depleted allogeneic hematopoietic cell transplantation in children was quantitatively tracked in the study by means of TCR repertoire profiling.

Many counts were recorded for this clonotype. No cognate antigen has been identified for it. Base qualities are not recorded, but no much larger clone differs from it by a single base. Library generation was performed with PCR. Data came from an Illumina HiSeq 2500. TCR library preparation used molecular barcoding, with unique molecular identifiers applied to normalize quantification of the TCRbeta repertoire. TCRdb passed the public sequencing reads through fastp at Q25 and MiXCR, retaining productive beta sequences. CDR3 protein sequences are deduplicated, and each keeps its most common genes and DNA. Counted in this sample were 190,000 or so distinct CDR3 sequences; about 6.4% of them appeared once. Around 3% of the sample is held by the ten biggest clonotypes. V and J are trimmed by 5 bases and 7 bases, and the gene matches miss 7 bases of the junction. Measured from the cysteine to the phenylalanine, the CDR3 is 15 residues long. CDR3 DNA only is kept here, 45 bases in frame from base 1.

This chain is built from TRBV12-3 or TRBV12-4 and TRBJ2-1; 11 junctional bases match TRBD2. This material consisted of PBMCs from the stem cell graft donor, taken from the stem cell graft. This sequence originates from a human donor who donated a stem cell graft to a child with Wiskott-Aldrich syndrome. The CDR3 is CASSPRIAGGNEQFF. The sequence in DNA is TGTGCCAGCAGTCCCCGGATAGCGGGGGGGAATGAGCAGTTCTTC.